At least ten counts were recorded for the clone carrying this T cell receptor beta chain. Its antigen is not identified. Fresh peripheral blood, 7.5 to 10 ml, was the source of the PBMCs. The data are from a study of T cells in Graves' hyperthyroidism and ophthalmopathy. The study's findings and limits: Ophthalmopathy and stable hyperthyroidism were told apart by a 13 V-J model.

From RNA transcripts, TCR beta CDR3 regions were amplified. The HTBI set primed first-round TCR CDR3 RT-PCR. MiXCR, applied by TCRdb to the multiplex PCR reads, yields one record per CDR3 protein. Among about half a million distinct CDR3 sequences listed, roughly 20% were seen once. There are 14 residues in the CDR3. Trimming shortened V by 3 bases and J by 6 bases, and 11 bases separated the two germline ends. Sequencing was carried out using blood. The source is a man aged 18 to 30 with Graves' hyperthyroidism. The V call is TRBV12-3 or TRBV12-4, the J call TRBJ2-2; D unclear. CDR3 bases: TGTGCCAGCAGTTTCTGGGCAGACGCCGGGGAGCTGTTTTTT. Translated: CASSFWADAGELFF.